These 9 T cell receptor beta chains share one sample of origin, sequenced in a study of beta chain features in type 1 diabetes. Of the isolated RNA, all was reverse transcribed, and so the sequenced material was expressed TCRB transcripts. Method: immunoSEQ multiplex PCR; TCRdb's copy keeps in-frame clones and lacks some. Among 150,000 to 180,000 clones listed, under 9.5% were seen once. Sequencing used central memory CD4+ T cells from blood. Receptor source: a man between 18 and 35 years old in good health.

The V call is TRBV9, the J call TRBJ2-2; D is uncertain. V lost 5 bases and J lost 1, with 9 bases in between. Germline V gene sequence: CDR1 SGDLS, CDR2 YYNGEE. There are 14 residues in the CDR3. The CDR3 coding sequence is TGTGCCAGCAGGCTGACTTTGAACACCGGGGAGCTGTTTTTT. Encoded protein: CASRLTLNTGELFF.

This clone was seen more than once but under ten times. This chain connects TRBV18 to TRBJ2-3; 9 positions match TRBD2. Germline-derived CDR1 and CDR2 are KGHSH and LQKENI. The V gene end was trimmed by 5 bases and the J gene end by 0 bases; junction bases not matched to a gene: 6. The CDR3 spans 16 residues. The CDR3 region is CASSLGGLASTDTQYF. The CDR3 nucleotides read TGTGCCAGCTCATTGGGTGGACTAGCGAGCACAGATACGCAGTATTTT.

This rearrangement joins TRBV19 to TRBJ1-6, with D uncertain. With 5 bases removed from V and 8 bases from J, the gap between germline ends came to 22 bases. In germline, CDR1 is LNHDA, CDR2 SQIVND (reference sequence). This CDR3 has 17 residues. Here the CDR3 DNA reads TGTGCCAGTAGTCCAGCAGGTCTGGCGCGGGTGGATTCACCCCTCCACTTT. It encodes CASSPAGLARVDSPLHF.

There are a few counts of this clone. The chain uses TRBV25-1 and TRBJ1-3, with no clear D. The CDR3 sequence is 13 residues long. Per the germline V gene, CDR1 is MGHDK and CDR2 is SYGVNS. With 4 bases removed from V and 0 bases from J, the gap between germline ends came to 4 bases. The DNA for the CDR3 is TGTGCCAGCAGTGCCTACTCTGGAAACACCATATATTTT. This gives the protein CASSAYSGNTIYF.

This sequence joins TRBV6-1 and TRBJ2-5, with 7 positions matching TRBD1. This CDR3 has 14 residues. CDR1 is MNHNS, CDR2 SASEGT, per germline. The junction had 10 bases not matched to a gene; V was cut back by 6 bases and J by 6 bases. CDR3 region: CASRAGTVGKTQYF. CDR3 nucleotide sequence: TGTGCCAGCAGGGCCGGGACAGTCGGGAAGACCCAGTACTTC.

This clone was counted only a few times. This sample includes further DNA sequences coding for the same CDR3. This sequence joins TRBV5-1 and TRBJ1-2; 8 bases agree with TRBD1. This CDR3 spans 12 amino acids. V lost 4 bases and J lost 7; bases outside the gene matches: 3. Germline assignment: CDR1 SGHRS and CDR2 YFSETQ. The DNA of the CDR3 is TGCGCCAGCAGCAAAGACAGGGGTGGCTACACCTTC. Its translation is CASSKDRGGYTF.

The chain carries TRBV28 and TRBJ2-7, with TRBD1 identical over 8 bases. Trimming removed 5 bases from V and 6 bases from J; junction bases left unmatched: 9. CDR3 length equals 14 residues. The germline V gene has CDR1 MDHEN and CDR2 SYDVKM. Written as DNA, the CDR3 is TGTGCCAGCAGTCCGGGGACAGGAGTGGGCGAGCAGTACTTC. Its protein is CASSPGTGVGEQYF.

The chain carries TRBV7-2 and TRBJ2-5, with a possible D match to TRBD1 (5 bases). This CDR3 has 13 residues. The V end was cut by 4 bases, the J end by 5 bases, with 11 bases between. The germline gives CDR1 SGHTA, CDR2 FQGNSA. The CDR3 DNA follows: TGTGCCAGCAGCTCCGAGCCAGGGGAGACCCAGTACTTC. It translates to CASSSEPGETQYF.

The chain recombines TRBV6-6 with TRBJ1-3; TRBD1 is a possible D gene (5 bases). CDR3 size: 15 residues. Between the trimmed V and J ends, which lost 5 bases and 0 bases, there was a span of 11 bases. Germline CDR1 MNHNY, CDR2 SVGAGI (reference sequence). The CDR3 region is CASSPRGGSGNTIYF. The CDR3 DNA is TGTGCCAGCAGTCCGAGGGGAGGCTCTGGAAACACCATATATTTT.